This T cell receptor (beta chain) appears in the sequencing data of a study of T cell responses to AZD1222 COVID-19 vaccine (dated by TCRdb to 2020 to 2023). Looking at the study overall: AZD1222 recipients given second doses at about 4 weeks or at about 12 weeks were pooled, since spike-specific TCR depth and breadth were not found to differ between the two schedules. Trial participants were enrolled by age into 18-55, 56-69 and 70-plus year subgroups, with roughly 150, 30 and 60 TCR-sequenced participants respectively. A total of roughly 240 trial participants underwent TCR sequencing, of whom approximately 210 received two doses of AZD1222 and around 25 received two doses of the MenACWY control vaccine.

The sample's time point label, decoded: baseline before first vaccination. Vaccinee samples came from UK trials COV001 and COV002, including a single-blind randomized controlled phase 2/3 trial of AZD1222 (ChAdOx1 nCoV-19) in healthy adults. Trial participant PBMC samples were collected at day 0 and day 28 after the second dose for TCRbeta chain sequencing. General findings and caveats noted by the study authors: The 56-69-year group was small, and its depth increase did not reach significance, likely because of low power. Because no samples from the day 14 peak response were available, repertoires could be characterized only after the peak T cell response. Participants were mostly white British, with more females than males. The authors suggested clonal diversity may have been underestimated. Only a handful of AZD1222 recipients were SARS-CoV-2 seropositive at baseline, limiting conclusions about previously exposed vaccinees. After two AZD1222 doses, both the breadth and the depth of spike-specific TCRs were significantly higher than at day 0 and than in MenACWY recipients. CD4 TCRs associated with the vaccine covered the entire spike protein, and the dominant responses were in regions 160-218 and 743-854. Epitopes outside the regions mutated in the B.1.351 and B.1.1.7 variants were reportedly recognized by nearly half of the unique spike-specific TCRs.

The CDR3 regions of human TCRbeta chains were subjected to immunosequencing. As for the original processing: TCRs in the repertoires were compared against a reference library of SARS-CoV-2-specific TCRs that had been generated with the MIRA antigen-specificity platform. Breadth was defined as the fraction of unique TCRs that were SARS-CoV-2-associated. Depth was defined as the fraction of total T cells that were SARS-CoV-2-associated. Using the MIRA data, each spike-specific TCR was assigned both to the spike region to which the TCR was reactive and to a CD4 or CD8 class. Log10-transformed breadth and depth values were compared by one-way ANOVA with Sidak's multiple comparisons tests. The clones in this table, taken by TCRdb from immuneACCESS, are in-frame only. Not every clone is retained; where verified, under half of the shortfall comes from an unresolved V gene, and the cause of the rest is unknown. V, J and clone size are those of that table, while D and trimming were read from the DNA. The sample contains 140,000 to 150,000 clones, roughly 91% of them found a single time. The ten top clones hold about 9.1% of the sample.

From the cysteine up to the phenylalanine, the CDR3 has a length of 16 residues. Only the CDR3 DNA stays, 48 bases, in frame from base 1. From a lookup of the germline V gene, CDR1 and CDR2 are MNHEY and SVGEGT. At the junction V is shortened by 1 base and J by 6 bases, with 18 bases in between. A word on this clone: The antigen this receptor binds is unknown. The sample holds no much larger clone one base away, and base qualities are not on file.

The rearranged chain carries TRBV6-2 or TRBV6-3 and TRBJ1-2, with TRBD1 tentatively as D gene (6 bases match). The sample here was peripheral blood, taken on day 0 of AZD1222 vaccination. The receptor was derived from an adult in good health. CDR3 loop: CASSYYSPRGRNGYTF. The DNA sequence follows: TGTGCCAGCAGTTACTATTCTCCCAGGGGTCGGAATGGCTACACCTTC.